Listed below are T cell receptor beta chains from one sample, sequenced in a study of blood T cell repertoires in COVID-19. Measured with immunoSEQ multiplex PCR; TCRdb has only the in-frame clones, and not every one. Of some 250,000 clones in the sample, roughly 77% were seen once. The sample was peripheral blood. These receptors were obtained from an elderly woman with acute or convalescent COVID-19. Each CDR3 is given with its conserved first and last residue. D genes are given only for firm matches. Clone size is given for some rows only: seen once, a few or many times, or a class if the clone is expanded.

D	size	V	J	DNA	CDR3
TRBD2	-	TRBV5-1	TRBJ2-1	TGCGCCAGCAGCTTCGGGACTAGCGGGAGGGGCTCCTACAATGAGCAGTTCTTC	CASSFGTSGRGSYNEQFF
-	-	TRBV2	TRBJ1-6	TGTGCCAGCATGCGGCAGGGGAATTCACCCCTCCACTTT	CASMRQGNSPLHF
-	-	TRBV5-1	TRBJ1-2	TGCGCCAGCAGCGGGGGACAAGGCATATATGGCTACACCTTC	CASSGGQGIYGYTF
-	-	TRBV20-1	TRBJ2-7	TGCAGTGGAGTGTACTCCTACGAGCAGTACTTC	CSGVYSYEQYF
-	-	TRBV6-2/TRBV6-3	TRBJ1-2	TGTGCCAGCAGTTACGAGTCAGGAGCGCCCGCGGGCAGTAACTATGGCTACACCTTC	CASSYESGAPAGSNYGYTF
TRBD1	-	TRBV7-9	TRBJ1-1	TGTGCCAGCAGCTTTGGGACAGGGTGGGACACTGAAGCTTTCTTT	CASSFGTGWDTEAFF
-	many	TRBV12-3/TRBV12-4	TRBJ1-5	TGTGCCAGCAGTCCCGACACCATTCAGCCCCAGCATTTT	CASSPDTIQPQHF
-	-	TRBV9	TRBJ2-2	TGTGCCAGCAGTTCGGGACATTCCTACGCGAACACCGGGGAGCTGTTTTTT	CASSSGHSYANTGELFF
-	many	TRBV4-3	TRBJ1-2	TGCGCCAGCAGCCATATGGGACAAGCAATGAACTATGGCTACACCTTC	CASSHMGQAMNYGYTF
-	-	TRBV4-3	TRBJ2-5	TGCGCCAGCAGCCAAGAATTGCAAGGGGCAGAGACCCAGTACTTC	CASSQELQGAETQYF
TRBD2	-	TRBV5-1	TRBJ2-1	TGCGCCAGCAGATCGGTAGCGGGGAGCTCCTACAATGAGCAGTTCTTC	CASRSVAGSSYNEQFF
TRBD1	-	TRBV19	TRBJ1-3	TGTGCCAGTAGATCCGGACAGGCCTTCTCTGGAAACACCATATATTTT	CASRSGQAFSGNTIYF
-	-	TRBV30	TRBJ1-4	TGTGCCTGGAGTTATTACGTTGTGCGGGGAGAGGAAAAACTGTTTTTT	CAWSYYVVRGEEKLFF
TRBD2	-	TRBV5-6	TRBJ2-3	TGTGCCAGCAGCACCTTACTAGCGGGAGGAAGGGCCGATACGCAGTATTTT	CASSTLLAGGRADTQYF
-	once	TRBV6-5	TRBJ2-7	TGTGCCAGCACTATACAGAGCTCCTACGAGCAGTACTTC	CASTIQSSYEQYF
TRBD1	few	TRBV28	TRBJ1-4	TGTGCCAGCAGGACGACAGGGGCGGCTAATGAAAAACTGTTTTTT	CASRTTGAANEKLFF
-	-	TRBV2	TRBJ1-1	TGTGCCAGCAGTGCGGCCCCCGTGGGGGGGCGTAAGGCTTTCTTT	CASSAAPVGGRKAFF
TRBD1	-	TRBV5-4	TRBJ2-7	TGTGCCAGCAGCTTGGCCGGGACAGGGATGTACGAGCAGTACTTC	CASSLAGTGMYEQYF
TRBD2	once	TRBV6-1	TRBJ2-1	TGTGCCAGCAGTTCTGGGGGGGGTGAGCAGTTCTTC	CASSSGGGEQFF
TRBD1	once	TRBV2	TRBJ1-4	TGTGCCAGCAGGGAAACGACAGGGATAAATGAAAAACTGTTTTTT	CASRETTGINEKLFF
-	-	TRBV18	TRBJ1-1	TGTGCCAGCCTGGGCACGGTGAACACTGAAGCTTTCTTT	CASLGTVNTEAFF
-	-	TRBV6-5	TRBJ2-6	TGTGCCAGCGATACAGCAGGGGTCGGGGCCAACGTCCTGACTTTC	CASDTAGVGANVLTF